These 32 T cell receptor beta chains were all obtained from the same sample, sequenced in a study of blood T cell repertoires in COVID-19. The method was immunoSEQ multiplex PCR; TCRdb's version includes in-frame clones alone and lacks a portion of them. The sample lists approximately 210,000 clones; roughly 85% were seen once. The sequencing input was peripheral blood. The receptors derive from a woman between 70 and 85 years old with active or convalescent COVID-19.

The rearrangement joins TRBV5-1 to TRBJ1-2; no clear D gene. The CDR3 length is 13 residues. The germline CDR1 and CDR2 sequences are SGHRS and YFSETQ. Deletions cut 4 bases from V and 2 bases from J, with 9 bases between. CDR3 sequence (DNA): TGCGCCAGCAGCCCCGGGGAGAACTATGGCTACACCTTC. It translates to CASSPGENYGYTF.

The chain has TRBV4-2 and TRBJ2-1; D may be TRBD2 (6 bases). V was clipped by 4 bases and J by 3 bases, with 13 bases between them. CDR1 LGHNA and CDR2 YNFKEQ come from the germline V gene. The CDR3 totals 15 residues. CDR3 nucleotides: TGTGCCAGCAGCCTTTGGGGCGGGGACTACAATGAGCAGTTCTTC. Its translation is CASSLWGGDYNEQFF.

The chain is built from TRBV4-3 and TRBJ2-2; 8 bases agree with TRBD1. V trimming: 6 bases; J trimming: 3 bases; junction bases outside the gene matches: 6. Germline-derived CDR1 and CDR2 are LGHNA and YSLEER. The CDR3 spans 15 residues. CDR3 coding DNA: TGCGCCAGCAGGAGGGACAGGATCTACACCGGGGAGCTGTTTTTT. This encodes CASRRDRIYTGELFF.

This chain connects TRBV28 to TRBJ2-3; D gene ambiguous. Germline values: CDR1 MDHEN, CDR2 SYDVKM. CDR3 size: 14 residues. V dropped 5 bases and J dropped 6 bases, with 15 bases sitting between them. CDR3 DNA: TGTGCCAGCAGTACCCAACGGGTCGGGGATACGCAGTATTTT. This codes for CASSTQRVGDTQYF.

The rearrangement joins TRBV18 to TRBJ2-7; 8 nucleotides line up with TRBD1. J lost 2 bases, V lost 6 bases, and 6 bases had no gene match. CDR3 length: 14 amino acids. Germline CDR1 and CDR2: KGHSH and LQKENI. CDR3 DNA sequence: TGTGCCAGCTCCAACACGGACAGGGCCTACGAGCAGTACTTC. Translating gives CASSNTDRAYEQYF.

The chain employs TRBV6-6 and TRBJ1-6; TRBD1 agrees at 10 bases. The V gene end was trimmed by 6 bases and the J gene end by 7 bases; junction bases not matched to a gene: 9. The germline V gene has CDR1 MNHNY and CDR2 SVGAGI (reference sequence). The CDR3 consists of 16 residues. Written as DNA, the CDR3 is TGTGCCAGCAGGCACGACAGGGGGCTAAAGAATTCACCCCTCCACTTT. Translation gives CASRHDRGLKNSPLHF.

CDR3 DNA sequence: TGTGCCAGCAGCCGAGGTATGGCTGCCACTAATGAAAAACTGTTTTTT. Protein product: CASSRGMAATNEKLFF. The genes are TRBV7-6 and TRBJ1-4; no reliable D call. Trimming removed 5 bases from V and 2 bases from J, with 15 bases in between. Germline CDR1 and CDR2: SGHVS and FNYEAQ. This CDR3 has 16 amino acids.

The chain couples TRBV9 to TRBJ2-5, with TRBD2 as a possible D gene (7 bases). The CDR3 is made up of 15 amino acids. CDR1 is SGDLS and CDR2 is YYNGEE in the germline V gene. Between the trimmed V and J ends, which lost 0 bases and 7 bases, there was a span of 16 bases. The CDR3 spells CASSVDNQGGGTQYF. The CDR3 bases are TGTGCCAGCAGCGTAGACAATCAGGGAGGGGGGACCCAGTACTTC.

Only a few counts were recorded for this clone. In DNA form, the CDR3 reads TGTGCCATCAGTGACCCGGGGTACACTGAAGCTTTCTTT. It yields the protein CAISDPGYTEAFF. The chain employs TRBV10-3 and TRBJ1-1, with D unresolved. Germline V lookup: CDR1 ENHRY, CDR2 SYGVKD. This CDR3 comprises 13 residues. Trimming took off 3 bases at V and 3 bases at J, with 8 bases between the two ends.

This clone was counted only a few times. The rearrangement joins TRBV3-1 (or the pseudogene TRBV3-2) to TRBJ1-2; a weak D match, TRBD1 (5 bases). The CDR3 has 13 residues. Trimming shortened V by 4 bases and J by 2 bases, and 8 bases separated the two germline ends. Germline CDR1 and CDR2: LGHDT and YNNKEL (reference sequence). The CDR3 loop is CASSRGGNYGYTF. DNA of the CDR3: TGTGCCAGCAGCCGTGGGGGGAACTATGGCTACACCTTC.

CDR3 coding DNA: TGTGCCAGCAGCTCCCGGGAGATCACTGAAGCTTTCTTT. This encodes CASSSREITEAFF. V and J are TRBV7-3 and TRBJ1-1; D ambiguous. The germline V gene encodes CDR1 SGHTA and CDR2 FQGTGA. Trimming took 4 bases from V and 4 from J, leaving 10 bases between them. This CDR3 spans 13 amino acids. Filled out from reference TRBV7-3 and TRBJ1-1, the complete variable domain reads GAGVSQTPSNKVTEKGKYVELRCDPISGHTALYWYRQSLGQGPEFLIYFQGTGAADDSGLPNDRFFAVRPEGSVSTLKIQRTERGDSAVYLCASSSREITEAFFGQGTRLTVV.

The chain couples TRBV27 to TRBJ2-1; 8 bases line up with TRBD2. Germline CDR1 MNHEY, CDR2 SMNVEV (reference sequence). This CDR3 is built from 18 residues. V was clipped by 5 bases and J by 3 bases; unmatched bases: 15. This chain's CDR3 is CASSPTYTSGRIYNEQFF. In DNA, the CDR3 is TGTGCCAGCAGTCCAACCTACACTAGCGGCCGGATCTACAATGAGCAGTTCTTC.

V is TRBV3-1 (or the pseudogene TRBV3-2) and J is TRBJ2-7; 9 bases are shared with TRBD2. In germline, CDR1 is LGHDT, CDR2 YNNKEL (reference sequence). This CDR3 spans 13 amino acids. V gave up 9 bases and J gave up 2 bases; unmatched junction bases: 5. CDR3 coding DNA: TGTGCCAGTGCTAGCGGGACCCCCTACGAGCAGTACTTC. Translated, it gives CASASGTPYEQYF.

This clone was seen only once. The chain joins TRBV3-1 (or the pseudogene TRBV3-2) to TRBJ1-6; 9 nucleotides agree with TRBD1. Germline lookup yields CDR1 LGHDT and CDR2 YNNKEL (reference sequence). J gave up 16 bases and V 3 bases, and 4 bases lay outside the gene matches. CDR3 length: 12 residues. CDR3 in amino acids: CASSQGQGTLHF. The CDR3 DNA reads TGTGCCAGCAGCCAGGGACAGGGAACTCTCCACTTT.

V usage is TRBV6-5 and J usage is TRBJ2-7, with 9 positions matching TRBD1. This CDR3 has 14 residues. V dropped 7 bases and J dropped 3; count of bases not matched to a gene: 7. In germline, CDR1 is MNHEY, CDR2 SVGAGI. The CDR3, as DNA: TGTGCCAGCACCCCCGGGACAGGGTACTACGAGCAGTACTTC. It encodes CASTPGTGYYEQYF.

A few counts support this clone. This chain connects TRBV14 to TRBJ2-7; 14 bases align to TRBD2. V was clipped by 5 bases and J by 11 bases; unmatched bases: 5. The CDR3 runs to 13 residues. CDR1 SGHDN and CDR2 FVKESK come from the germline V gene. The CDR3 here is CASSGLAGGLEYF. CDR3 nucleotide sequence: TGTGCCAGCAGCGGACTAGCGGGAGGATTGGAGTACTTC. Combining the CDR3 with reference TRBV14 and TRBJ2-7 gives the whole variable domain EAGVTQFPSHSVIEKGQTVTLRCDPISGHDNLYWYRRVMGKEIKFLLHFVKESKQDESGMPNNRFLAERTGGTYSTLKVQPAELEDSGVYFCASSGLAGGLEYFGPGTRLTVT.

This chain uses TRBV20-1 with TRBJ1-5; D gene ambiguous. Trimming removed 5 bases at V and 3 bases at J, with 26 bases between. The germline CDR1 and CDR2 sequences are DFQATT and SNEGSKA (reference sequence). This CDR3 spans 18 amino acids. The CDR3 nucleotides are TGCAGTGCTGGTGGCGAGTCTACCCCGAGGGTTTCCAATCAGCCCCAGCATTTT. Amino acid sequence: CSAGGESTPRVSNQPQHF.

V and J are TRBV5-1 and TRBJ2-5, with 7 bases identical to TRBD2. V dropped 0 bases and J dropped 1; count of bases not matched to a gene: 6. Per germline, CDR1 SGHRS and CDR2 YFSETQ. This CDR3 has 16 residues. The CDR3 region has the DNA TGCGCCAGCAGCTTGGCCGCTCTAGCGGCCCAAGAGACCCAGTACTTC. Its translation: CASSLAALAAQETQYF.

The gene calls are TRBV6-5 and TRBJ1-2; D might be TRBD1 (5 bases). Germline loops: CDR1 MNHEY, CDR2 SVGAGI. Trimming removed 0 bases from V and 8 bases from J, with 19 bases in between. The CDR3 extends over 16 amino acids. CDR3: CASSYSIGRRGRGYTF. In DNA form, the CDR3 reads TGTGCCAGCAGTTACTCGATTGGAAGGAGGGGTCGGGGCTACACCTTC.

This chain links TRBV14 with TRBJ2-7, with 7 bases identical to TRBD1. The CDR3 has 14 residues. Unmatched junction bases numbered 3, after V lost 1 base and J lost 3 bases. Per the germline V gene, CDR1 is SGHDN and CDR2 is FVKESK. CDR3 amino acids: CASSQGRTGYEQYF. The CDR3 nucleotides read TGTGCCAGCAGCCAAGGTAGGACAGGCTACGAGCAGTACTTC.

This clone was seen ten or more times. This rearrangement joins TRBV7-2 to TRBJ2-1; 8 bases align to TRBD2. The CDR3 is made up of 17 amino acids. Germline assignment: CDR1 SGHTA and CDR2 FQGNSA. The trim removed 4 bases at V and 4 bases at J, leaving 12 bases unmatched. The CDR3 is CASSYLVGGRQYNEQFF. CDR3 nucleotides: TGTGCCAGCAGCTACCTCGTGGGCGGGAGGCAGTACAATGAGCAGTTCTTC.

The chain joins TRBV28 to TRBJ1-3; tentative D call: TRBD1 (5 bases). V lost 2 bases and J lost 1, with 24 bases in between. This CDR3 spans 20 amino acids. Germline V gene lookup returns CDR1 MDHEN and CDR2 SYDVKM. This chain's CDR3 is CASSLRWLGDGGDSGNTIYF. CDR3 nucleotide sequence: TGTGCCAGCAGTTTACGGTGGTTGGGGGACGGGGGAGATTCTGGAAACACCATATATTTT.

The gene calls are TRBV7-6 and TRBJ2-2, with 7 bases aligning to TRBD1. The CDR3 runs to 15 residues. The V gene's germline CDR1 is SGHVS and CDR2 FNYEAQ. J lost 5 bases, V lost 5 bases, and 8 bases had no gene match. DNA of the CDR3: TGTGCCAGCAGCCCCTTAGGGGGCGCAACCGGGGAGCTGTTTTTT. This translates into CASSPLGGATGELFF. Full variable domain (remainder filled in from reference TRBV7-6 and TRBJ2-2): GAGVSQSPRYKVTKRGQDVALRCDPISGHVSLYWYRQALGQGPEFLTYFNYEAQQDKSGLPNDRFSAERPEGSISTLTIQRTEQRDSAMYRCASSPLGGATGELFFGEGSRLTVL.

The J gene is TRBJ1-2, the V gene TRBV4-2, with a possible D match to TRBD1 (6 bases). V was shortened by 0 bases and J by 1 base, with 15 bases between the two germline ends. Looked up from germline, CDR1 is LGHNA and CDR2 is YNFKEQ. The CDR3 has 17 residues. The DNA for the CDR3 is TGTGCCAGCAGCCAAGACCCGGGACAAGGGATTAACTATGGCTACACCTTC. Translated, it gives CASSQDPGQGINYGYTF.

The rearrangement links TRBV10-3 to TRBJ2-6; the match to TRBD1 covers 7 bases. Germline V gene data show CDR1 as ENHRY and CDR2 as SYGVKD. CDR3 length: 15 residues. V gave up 8 bases and J gave up 2 bases; unmatched junction bases: 6. The CDR3 here is CAISEGAPGANVLTF. The DNA for the CDR3 is TGTGCCATCTCTGAGGGGGCGCCTGGGGCCAACGTCCTGACTTTC.

There are many counts of this clone. The chain is built from TRBV3-1 (or the pseudogene TRBV3-2) and TRBJ2-7; 7 bases align to TRBD2. Germline V gene data show CDR1 as LGHDT and CDR2 as YNNKEL (reference sequence). The CDR3 runs to 15 residues. The J segment lost 2 bases and the V segment lost 1 base, leaving 5 bases of the junction unmatched. CDR3 DNA: TGTGCCAGCAGCCAAGGGCCTAGCGGTACCTACGAGCAGTACTTC. Translated, it gives CASSQGPSGTYEQYF.

This chain joins TRBV29-1 and TRBJ1-5; 7 positions match TRBD1. Germline V gene sequence: CDR1 SQVTM, CDR2 ANQGSEA. V shed 6 bases, J shed 6 bases, and the junction held 5 bases outside the gene matches. CDR3 length: 12 amino acids. CDR3 coding DNA: TGCAGCGTACAGGGGAGCGGTCAGCCCCAGCATTTT. As protein: CSVQGSGQPQHF. The full variable domain, completed using reference TRBV29-1 and TRBJ1-5, is SAVISQKPSRDICQRGTSLTIQCQVDSQVTMMFWYRQQPGQSLTLIATANQGSEATYESGFVIDKFPISRPNLTFSTLTVSNMSPEDSSIYLCSVQGSGQPQHFGDGTRLSIL.

The genes are TRBV20-1 and TRBJ2-3; D is ambiguous. CDR1 and CDR2 (germline): DFQATT, SNEGSKA (reference sequence). The length of the CDR3 is 11 residues. The ends were cut back, 0 bases at V and 6 bases at J, with 4 bases in the middle. The CDR3 nucleotides are TGCAGTGCTAGAGATCGGGATACGCAGTATTTT. It yields the protein CSARDRDTQYF.

This clone occurred a few times. The chain employs TRBV28 and TRBJ2-1; D not resolved. This CDR3 spans 16 amino acids. In germline, CDR1 is MDHEN, CDR2 SYDVKM. V was cut by 3 bases and J by 1 base, with 13 bases left in between. The CDR3 loop is CASSFLVQVSYNEQFF. The CDR3 nucleotides are TGTGCCAGCAGTTTTCTTGTGCAGGTATCCTACAATGAGCAGTTCTTC.

This clone came up once. J is TRBJ2-4 and V is TRBV3-1 (or the pseudogene TRBV3-2), with TRBD2 as a possible D gene (6 bases). This CDR3 has 15 amino acids. CDR1 and CDR2 (germline): LGHDT, YNNKEL (reference sequence). The ends were cut back, 2 bases at V and 9 bases at J, with 17 bases in the middle. The CDR3 is CASSQWWGEGSIQYF. For the CDR3, the DNA is TGTGCCAGCAGCCAATGGTGGGGGGAAGGGAGCATTCAGTACTTC.

This chain links TRBV18 with TRBJ2-1; 9 positions agree with TRBD2. The CDR3 totals 17 residues. In germline, CDR1 is KGHSH, CDR2 LQKENI. V gave up 1 base and J gave up 8 bases; unmatched junction bases: 12. The CDR3 loop reads CASSPRIAGELDYEQFF. The CDR3 bases are TGTGCCAGCTCACCACGGATAGCGGGGGAGCTAGATTATGAGCAGTTCTTC.

The rearrangement links TRBV5-4 to TRBJ1-2; 7 nucleotides agree with TRBD1. CDR3 length: 14 amino acids. The trim removed 5 bases at V and 6 bases at J, leaving 10 bases unmatched. Germline-derived CDR1 and CDR2 are SGHNT and YYREEE (reference sequence). CDR3: CASSWGTDQNGYTF. The CDR3 DNA is TGTGCCAGCAGTTGGGGGACAGACCAGAATGGCTACACCTTC.